This is a list of T cell receptor beta chains from one sample in a study of T cell responses to AZD1222 COVID-19 vaccine. Profiled with immunoSEQ multiplex PCR; TCRdb holds only in-frame clones, not every one. The sample includes 150,000 to 200,000 clones, 88% of them seen just once. The material was peripheral blood, obtained 28 days after the second AZD1222 dose. The receptors originated from an adult who received the AZD1222 COVID-19 vaccine. Each CDR3 is given with its conserved first and last residue. A D gene is named only where the DNA matches it firmly. Clone size is shown for a subset of rows, as once, few, many or a class of expanded clone.

D | size | length | J | V | CDR3 | DNA
TRBD2 | few | 17 | TRBJ2-3 | TRBV2 | CASRPRFSGVPWDTQYF | TGTGCCAGCAGGCCCCGGTTTAGCGGGGTCCCATGGGATACGCAGTATTTT
TRBD2 | few | 14 | TRBJ2-3 | TRBV28 | CASGAGGSTDTQYF | TGTGCCAGCGGGGCGGGGGGCTCCACAGATACGCAGTATTTT
TRBD1 | NA | 16 | TRBJ1-5 | TRBV19 | CASSIGQGGGHQPQHF | TGTGCCAGTAGTATCGGACAGGGTGGCGGACATCAGCCCCAGCATTTT
TRBD2 | few | 14 | TRBJ2-2 | TRBV6-4 | CASSEAGGTGELFF | TGTGCCAGCAGTGAAGCGGGGGGCACCGGGGAGCTGTTTTTT
NA | NA | 16 | TRBJ2-1 | TRBV4-1 | CASSPNFGGSYNEQFF | TGCGCCAGCAGTCCCAATTTCGGGGGTTCCTACAATGAGCAGTTCTTC
TRBD1 | once | 15 | TRBJ1-1 | TRBV30 | CAWSRGTGLDTEAFF | TGTGCCTGGAGTCGAGGGACAGGCTTGGACACTGAAGCTTTCTTT
NA | NA | 13 | TRBJ2-3 | TRBV25-1 | CASSNNPTDTQYF | TGTGCCAGCAGCAATAACCCCACAGATACGCAGTATTTT
NA | NA | 18 | TRBJ1-1 | TRBV4-1 | CASSQVKSRVGIGTEAFF | TGCGCCAGCAGCCAAGTTAAATCCAGGGTCGGTATCGGCACTGAAGCTTTCTTT
NA | once | 12 | TRBJ2-5 | TRBV6-5 | CARHTYQETQYF | TGTGCTCGGCATACGTACCAAGAGACCCAGTACTTC
TRBD1 | NA | 15 | TRBJ1-1 | TRBV7-3 | CASSSDRGFDTEAFF | TGTGCCAGCAGCTCTGACAGGGGGTTTGACACTGAAGCTTTCTTT
NA | NA | 15 | TRBJ2-7 | TRBV6-5 | CASSYSRLGSYEQYF | TGTGCCAGCAGTTACTCTAGGCTGGGCTCCTACGAGCAGTACTTC
NA | NA | 15 | TRBJ1-6 | TRBV7-2 | CASSLEEQPYSPLHF | TGTGCCAGCAGCTTAGAGGAACAGCCCTATTCACCCCTCCACTTT
NA | NA | 15 | TRBJ1-1 | TRBV7-3 | CASSLGSGQNTEAFF | TGTGCCAGCAGCTTAGGGTCAGGCCAGAACACTGAAGCTTTCTTT
NA | NA | 19 | TRBJ2-2 | TRBV5-1 | CASSLAPSGGLVSAGELFF | TGCGCCAGCAGCTTGGCCCCGTCTGGGGGGCTGGTTTCAGCCGGGGAGCTGTTTTTT
NA | NA | 13 | TRBJ1-2 | TRBV28 | CASSWGGQNGYTF | TGTGCCAGCAGCTGGGGGGGGCAGAATGGCTACACCTTC
TRBD2 | NA | 16 | TRBJ2-1 | TRBV10-2 | CASRSSGGSSYNEQFF | TGCGCCAGCAGATCTAGCGGGGGGAGCTCCTACAATGAGCAGTTCTTC
NA | NA | 16 | TRBJ1-6 | TRBV9 | CASSVGPGEKNSPLHF | TGTGCCAGCAGCGTAGGGCCAGGGGAGAAGAATTCACCCCTCCACTTT
NA | NA | 14 | TRBJ1-1 | TRBV3-1/TRBV3-2 | CASSQDPEVAGAFF | TGTGCCAGCAGCCAAGATCCGGAAGTTGCAGGGGCTTTCTTT
TRBD1 | once | 16 | TRBJ2-5 | TRBV19 | CASTMRVAGGQETQYF | TGTGCCAGTACCATGAGGGTGGCAGGGGGCCAAGAGACCCAGTACTTC
NA | NA | 15 | TRBJ2-2 | TRBV24-1 | CATNPGTSNTGELFF | TGTGCCACCAACCCCGGGACTTCGAACACCGGGGAGCTGTTTTTT
NA | NA | 15 | TRBJ2-7 | TRBV27 | CASSFSELVSYEQYF | TGTGCCAGCAGTTTTTCAGAACTAGTATCCTACGAGCAGTACTTC
TRBD1 | NA | 17 | TRBJ2-2 | TRBV28 | CASSLPGQGQNTGELFF | TGTGCCAGCAGTTTACCGGGACAGGGTCAGAACACCGGGGAGCTGTTTTTT
TRBD2 | NA | 12 | TRBJ2-7 | TRBV5-1 | CASSFRGVEQYF | TGCGCCAGCAGCTTTCGGGGGGTCGAGCAGTACTTC
NA | NA | 13 | TRBJ1-5 | TRBV15 | CATSRGGDQPQHF | TGTGCCACCAGCAGAGGGGGGGATCAGCCCCAGCATTTT
NA | NA | 14 | TRBJ2-3 | TRBV9 | CASSVVWGSDTQYF | TGTGCCAGCAGCGTAGTATGGGGGAGCGATACGCAGTATTTT
NA | once | 19 | TRBJ1-3 | TRBV4-1 | CASSQVRDSVYLSGNTIYF | TGCGCCAGCAGCCAAGTACGGGACTCCGTTTATCTGTCTGGAAACACCATATATTTT
TRBD1 | NA | 14 | TRBJ1-4 | TRBV30 | CAWSVGGGSEKLFF | TGTGCCTGGAGTGTGGGAGGGGGCAGTGAAAAACTGTTTTTT
NA | NA | 15 | TRBJ2-3 | TRBV19 | CASSIGGRRVLTQYF | TGTGCCAGTAGTATAGGGGGTCGTCGAGTCCTTACGCAGTATTTT
NA | NA | 13 | TRBJ1-2 | TRBV3-1/TRBV3-2 | CASSQGLNYGYTF | TGTGCCAGCAGCCAAGGTCTCAACTATGGCTACACCTTC
TRBD1 | NA | 14 | TRBJ2-7 | TRBV30 | CAWRRGQLSYEQYF | TGTGCCTGGAGGAGGGGACAGTTGTCCTACGAGCAGTACTTC
TRBD2 | NA | 16 | TRBJ2-1 | TRBV4-2 | CASSLGLAGGVSEQFF | TGTGCCAGCAGCCTAGGACTAGCGGGGGGGGTCAGTGAGCAGTTCTTC
TRBD1 | NA | 16 | TRBJ2-3 | TRBV5-1 | CASSLRTGQGTDTQYF | TGCGCCAGCAGCTTGCGGACAGGGCAAGGGACAGATACGCAGTATTTT
NA | NA | 17 | TRBJ2-1 | TRBV6-2/TRBV6-3 | CASSYTYSGLYYNEQFF | TGTGCCAGCAGTTACACCTACTCGGGTCTGTATTACAATGAGCAGTTCTTC
NA | NA | 14 | TRBJ1-1 | TRBV3-1/TRBV3-2 | CASSPRDKNTEAFF | TGTGCCAGCAGCCCGCGGGACAAGAACACTGAAGCTTTCTTT
TRBD1 | NA | 15 | TRBJ2-1 | TRBV3-1/TRBV3-2 | CASSRAETGGVEQFF | TGTGCCAGCAGCCGGGCCGAGACAGGGGGTGTCGAGCAGTTCTTC
NA | NA | 13 | TRBJ1-1 | TRBV25-1 | CASSGPVGTEAFF | TGTGCCAGCAGTGGCCCAGTGGGCACTGAAGCTTTCTTT
NA | once | 13 | TRBJ2-1 | TRBV7-2 | CASSTGIYNEQFF | TGTGCCAGCAGCACGGGAATTTACAATGAGCAGTTCTTC